The 25 T cell receptor beta chains presented below share a single source sample, sequenced in a study of blood T cell repertoires in COVID-19. TCRdb keeps only in-frame clones here, not all; method: immunoSEQ multiplex PCR. The sample lists 130,000 or so clones; about 79% were seen once. The sequencing input was PBMCs or T cells enriched from blood (not recorded which). These receptors originate from a man between 50 and 59 years old who had recovered from COVID-19.

V is TRBV18 and J is TRBJ1-2; no definite D call. V dropped 1 base and J dropped 1 base, with 7 bases sitting between them. Germline loops: CDR1 KGHSH, CDR2 LQKENI. The CDR3 contains 14 residues. CDR3 DNA sequence: TGTGCCAGCTCACCACGGTCGGGTAACTATGGCTACACCTTC. Translating gives CASSPRSGNYGYTF.

V and J are TRBV11-1 and TRBJ2-6; D uncertain. CDR1 is SGHAT, CDR2 FQDESV, per germline (reference sequence). The germline V and J ends were trimmed by 4 bases and 0 bases, with 4 bases remaining between them. This CDR3 contains 14 residues. The CDR3 bases are TGTGCCAGCAGCTCCAACTCTGGGGCCAACGTCCTGACTTTC. This codes for CASSSNSGANVLTF.

This chain links TRBV5-1 with TRBJ2-1; 8 nucleotides match TRBD2. This CDR3 is built from 14 residues. The junction had 3 bases not matched to a gene; V was cut back by 2 bases and J by 5 bases. Germline V gives CDR1 SGHRS, CDR2 YFSETQ. CDR3 nucleotide sequence: TGCGCCAGCAGCTTTTCCGGGGGGGACAATGAGCAGTTCTTC. Amino acids: CASSFSGGDNEQFF. Together with reference TRBV5-1 and TRBJ2-1, the CDR3 gives the full variable domain: KAGVTQTPRYLIKTRGQQVTLSCSPISGHRSVSWYQQTPGQGLQFLFEYFSETQRNKGNFPGRFSGRQFSNSRSEMNVSTLELGDSALYLCASSFSGGDNEQFFGPGTRLTVL.

J is TRBJ2-7 and V is TRBV6-5; 7 nucleotides match TRBD1. Trimming took 6 bases from V and 4 from J; bases not matched to a gene: 12. This CDR3 spans 15 amino acids. Germline CDR1 MNHEY, CDR2 SVGAGI. In DNA, the CDR3 is TGTGCCAGCAGGTGGCGCAGGGGGTTGGATTACGAGCAGTACTTC. Its protein product is CASRWRRGLDYEQYF.

The chain recombines TRBV14 with TRBJ2-7; 10 bases line up with TRBD1. This CDR3 spans 15 amino acids. V lost 4 bases to trimming and J lost 6 bases; unmatched junction nucleotides: 9. CDR1 is SGHDN and CDR2 is FVKESK in the germline V gene. Here the CDR3 reads CASSPNIRTGGEQYF. As DNA, the CDR3 is TGTGCCAGCAGCCCAAACATTCGGACAGGGGGCGAGCAGTACTTC. Full variable domain (missing parts from reference TRBV14 and TRBJ2-7): EAGVTQFPSHSVIEKGQTVTLRCDPISGHDNLYWYRRVMGKEIKFLLHFVKESKQDESGMPNNRFLAERTGGTYSTLKVQPAELEDSGVYFCASSPNIRTGGEQYFGPGTRLTVT.

The DNA of the CDR3 is TGTGCCAGCAGCCCCACAGGTATTGAAGCTTTCTTT. The encoded protein is CASSPTGIEAFF. This chain connects TRBV6-2 or TRBV6-3 to TRBJ1-1; a possible D gene is TRBD1 (5 bases). The germline V gene encodes CDR1 MNHEY and CDR2 SVGEGT. V lost 6 bases and J lost 7, with 12 bases in between. This CDR3 is built from 12 residues.

V is TRBV7-2 and J is TRBJ2-2; D gene uncertain. V lost 5 bases and J lost 1, with 11 bases in between. The CDR3 totals 15 residues. CDR1 SGHTA and CDR2 FQGNSA come from the germline V gene. CDR3 residues: CASSPTLGNTGELFF. The CDR3 nucleotides are TGTGCCAGCAGCCCCACCCTAGGGAACACCGGGGAGCTGTTTTTT.

This clone was counted a few times. The V gene is TRBV5-5, the J gene TRBJ2-3; 7 nucleotides agree with TRBD2. V dropped 4 bases and J dropped 3; count of bases not matched to a gene: 8. CDR1 is SGHKS and CDR2 is YYEKEE in the germline V gene (reference sequence). The length of the CDR3 is 15 residues. This CDR3 is CASSDRLAQTDTQYF. The CDR3 DNA sequence: TGTGCCAGCAGCGACCGACTAGCTCAGACAGATACGCAGTATTTT.

A single count supports this clone. The chain couples TRBV12-3 or TRBV12-4 to TRBJ1-1, with D uncertain. Trimming stripped 5 bases from V and 9 bases from J, with 10 bases between. The CDR3 covers 11 residues. The CDR3, as DNA: TGTGCCAGCAGTGAATTGTCTAAAGCTTTCTTT. Translation gives CASSELSKAFF.

This chain connects TRBV27 to TRBJ2-2, with a weak D call TRBD2 (5 bases). Per the germline V gene, CDR1 is MNHEY and CDR2 is SMNVEV (reference sequence). V was shortened by 5 bases and J by 6 bases, with 10 bases between the two germline ends. The CDR3 spans 13 residues. The CDR3 DNA reads as TGTGCCAGCAGTGAGAGGGTGGCCGGGGAGCTGTTTTTT. Amino acids: CASSERVAGELFF.

The rearrangement links TRBV21-1 to TRBJ2-1; the D call TRBD2 from the table was never checked on the DNA. TRBV21-1 is given as a pseudogene. The CDR3 consists of 20 residues. The CDR3 loop is CASSKERQGTSGGPYNEQFF. CDR3 bases: TGTGCCAGCAGCAAAGAACGGCAGGGGACTAGCGGGGGACCCTACAATGAGCAGTTCTTC.

CDR3 in DNA: TGTGCCAGCTCACCAAGGGGGACAGGGGACTATGGCTACACCTTC. Translating gives CASSPRGTGDYGYTF. The rearrangement links TRBV18 to TRBJ1-2, with 10 bases aligning to TRBD1. The CDR3 contains 15 residues. CDR1 and CDR2 (germline): KGHSH, LQKENI. Trimming at V came to 2 bases and at J to 3 bases, leaving 3 bases not matched to a gene.

This chain uses TRBV10-3 with TRBJ1-2; 9 nucleotides match TRBD1. CDR3 length: 17 amino acids. J was trimmed by 6 bases and V by 0 bases; bases with no gene match: 11. Per the germline V gene, CDR1 is ENHRY and CDR2 is SYGVKD. The CDR3 spells CAISESTDRGRKDGYTF. In nucleotides, the CDR3 is TGTGCCATCAGTGAGTCGACGGACAGGGGACGTAAGGATGGCTACACCTTC.

V is TRBV9 and J is TRBJ2-3, with TRBD2 matching over 11 bases. CDR3 length equals 17 residues. With V trimmed by 4 bases and J by 6 bases, 13 bases remained unmatched. In germline, CDR1 is SGDLS, CDR2 YYNGEE. Here the CDR3 DNA reads TGTGCCAGCAGCCCGCGACTAGCGGGGCCCGCATTGGATACGCAGTATTTT. Its protein product is CASSPRLAGPALDTQYF.

The chain has TRBV9 and TRBJ1-2; possible D gene TRBD1, 5 bases. Germline V gene sequence: CDR1 SGDLS, CDR2 YYNGEE. The germline V and J ends were trimmed by 3 bases and 0 bases, with 18 bases remaining between them. The CDR3 consists of 17 residues. CDR3 residues: CASSAHVGGVPNYGYTF. For the CDR3, the DNA is TGTGCCAGCAGCGCGCATGTCGGGGGAGTCCCTAACTATGGCTACACCTTC.

CDR3 nucleotide sequence: TGTGCCAGCAGCTTGATCGTCCTTGAAAAACTGTTTTTT. Amino acid sequence: CASSLIVLEKLFF. The chain couples TRBV5-5 to TRBJ1-4; D is undetermined. The CDR3 totals 13 residues. CDR1 and CDR2 (germline): SGHKS, YYEKEE (reference sequence). Deletions cut 1 base from V and 7 bases from J, with 8 bases between.

The chain has TRBV7-4 and TRBJ1-5, with TRBD1 identical over 9 bases. This CDR3 has 16 residues. The V gene end was trimmed by 5 bases and the J gene end by 3 bases; junction bases not matched to a gene: 8. Germline V gene data show CDR1 as SGHVT and CDR2 as SQSDAQ. In nucleotides, the CDR3 is TGTGCCAGCAGCCTAACCGGGACAGGGACCAATCAGCCCCAGCATTTT. Translated: CASSLTGTGTNQPQHF.

V and J are TRBV12-3 or TRBV12-4 and TRBJ2-5; the D is unclear. V gave up 6 bases and J gave up 2 bases, with 4 bases separating them. CDR3 length: 11 amino acids. The chain's CDR3 is CASRYQETQYF. CDR3 nucleotide sequence: TGTGCCAGCAGGTATCAAGAGACCCAGTACTTC.

In its sample, this clone was seen a few times. J is TRBJ2-1 and V is TRBV6-2 or TRBV6-3, with 9 bases fitting TRBD1. The V and J ends lost 5 bases and 2 bases, in that order; junction bases with no gene match: 10. The germline V gene encodes CDR1 MNHEY and CDR2 SVGEGT. The CDR3 totals 17 residues. The CDR3 loop is CASSTELGQGPYNEQFF. The CDR3 bases are TGTGCCAGCAGTACCGAACTGGGACAGGGCCCCTACAATGAGCAGTTCTTC.

This clone was detected once. The chain couples TRBV6-5 to TRBJ1-1, with 9 bases matching TRBD1. The J segment lost 4 bases and the V segment lost 1 base, leaving 4 bases of the junction unmatched. This CDR3 is built from 15 residues. Germline assignment: CDR1 MNHEY and CDR2 SVGAGI. CDR3 DNA sequence: TGTGCCAGCAGTTACTTTGGACAGGGGACCACTGAAGCTTTCTTT. Its protein product is CASSYFGQGTTEAFF.

The rearrangement joins TRBV28 to TRBJ1-1; 7 bases fit TRBD1. V was clipped by 4 bases and J by 1 base; unmatched bases: 6. The CDR3 runs to 15 residues. The germline V gene has CDR1 MDHEN and CDR2 SYDVKM. This chain's CDR3 is CASSSSQGKNTEAFF. The DNA for the CDR3 is TGTGCCAGCAGTTCGTCACAGGGGAAGAACACTGAAGCTTTCTTT.

This clone was seen just once. The V and J genes are TRBV5-6 and TRBJ2-7; the D gene is possibly TRBD2 (5 bases). V lost 0 bases to trimming and J lost 6 bases, with 10 bases between them. Looked up from germline, CDR1 is SGHDT and CDR2 is YYEEEE. The CDR3 runs to 13 residues. CDR3 DNA: TGTGCCAGCAGCTTGGGTACTAGAATCGAGCAGTACTTC. Translating it yields CASSLGTRIEQYF.

The chain recombines TRBV6-2 or TRBV6-3 with TRBJ2-7, with TRBD1 matching 7 bases. CDR3 length equals 13 residues. V dropped 6 bases and J dropped 10; count of bases not matched to a gene: 12. The germline CDR1 and CDR2 sequences are MNHEY and SVGEGT. CDR3 sequence reads: CASSPTLDREQYF. CDR3 DNA: TGTGCCAGCAGCCCAACCCTTGACAGGGAACAGTACTTC.

This clone has more than one count but fewer than ten. The CDR3 here is CASSQEIGGLNTEAFF. As DNA, the CDR3 is TGCGCCAGCAGCCAAGAGATAGGAGGACTGAACACTGAAGCTTTCTTT. This chain links TRBV4-3 with TRBJ1-1; D is ambiguous. Germline CDR1 and CDR2: LGHNA and YSLEER. The CDR3 extends over 16 amino acids. V was shortened by 0 bases and J by 0 bases, with 11 bases between the two germline ends.

CDR3: CAWSGGATNEKLFF. CDR3 DNA sequence: TGTGCCTGGAGTGGAGGCGCAACTAATGAAAAACTGTTTTTT. The chain joins TRBV30 to TRBJ1-4, with D hard to call. Germline assignment: CDR1 GTSNPN and CDR2 SVGIG (reference sequence). The CDR3 runs to 14 residues. Trimming pared 1 base from V and 0 bases from J, leaving 6 bases between.